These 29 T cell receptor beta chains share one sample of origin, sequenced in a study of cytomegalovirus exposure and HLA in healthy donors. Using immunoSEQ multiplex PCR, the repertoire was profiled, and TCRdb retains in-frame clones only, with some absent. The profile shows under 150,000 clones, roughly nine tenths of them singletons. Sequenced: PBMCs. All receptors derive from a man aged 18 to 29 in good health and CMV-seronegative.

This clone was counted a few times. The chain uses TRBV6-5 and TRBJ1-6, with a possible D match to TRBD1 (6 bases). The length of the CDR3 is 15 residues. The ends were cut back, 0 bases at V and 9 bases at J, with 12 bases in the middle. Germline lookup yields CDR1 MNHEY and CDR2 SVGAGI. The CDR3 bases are TGTGCCAGCAGTTACTCAACAGGGAATACTTCACCCCTCCACTTT. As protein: CASSYSTGNTSPLHF.

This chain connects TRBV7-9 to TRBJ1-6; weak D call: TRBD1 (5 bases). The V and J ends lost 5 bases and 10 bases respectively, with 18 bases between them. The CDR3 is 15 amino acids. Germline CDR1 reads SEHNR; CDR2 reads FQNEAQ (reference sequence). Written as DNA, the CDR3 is TGTGCCAGCAGCGCCTTATTGGGGGGGGGATCACCCCTCCACTTT. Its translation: CASSALLGGGSPLHF.

The CDR3 nucleotides are TGTGCCTGGAGCGGGGGTGGGGAGACCCAGTACTTC. This encodes CAWSGGGETQYF. The chain employs TRBV30 and TRBJ2-5; tentatively, D is TRBD2 (6 bases). Germline lookup yields CDR1 GTSNPN and CDR2 SVGIG (reference sequence). V was pared by 3 bases and J by 5 bases, with 10 bases between. The CDR3 spans 12 residues.

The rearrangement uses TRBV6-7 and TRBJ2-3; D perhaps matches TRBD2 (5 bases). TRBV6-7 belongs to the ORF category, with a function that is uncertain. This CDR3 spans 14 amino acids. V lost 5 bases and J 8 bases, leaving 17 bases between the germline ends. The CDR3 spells CASSPIRERGTQYF. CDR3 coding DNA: TGTGCCAGCAGTCCGATCCGGGAACGGGGTACGCAGTATTTT.

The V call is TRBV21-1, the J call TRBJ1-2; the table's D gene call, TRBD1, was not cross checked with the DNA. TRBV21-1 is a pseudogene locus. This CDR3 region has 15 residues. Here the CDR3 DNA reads TGTGCCAGACGACAGGGGATTATTGGTATATGTGGCTACACCTTC. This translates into CARRQGIIGICGYTF.

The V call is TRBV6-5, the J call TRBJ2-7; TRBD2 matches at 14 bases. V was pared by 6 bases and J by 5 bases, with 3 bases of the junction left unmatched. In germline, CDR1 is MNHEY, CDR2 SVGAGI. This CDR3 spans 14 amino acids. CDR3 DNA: TGTGCCAGCAGCGGGACTAGCGGGAGCGACGAGCAGTACGTC. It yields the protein CASSGTSGSDEQYV.

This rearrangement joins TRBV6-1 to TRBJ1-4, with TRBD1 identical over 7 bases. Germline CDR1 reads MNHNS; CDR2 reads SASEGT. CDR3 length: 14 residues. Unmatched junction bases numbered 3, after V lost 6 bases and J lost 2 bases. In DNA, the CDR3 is TGTGCCAGCAGACTGACAGGGACTAATGAAAAACTGTTTTTT. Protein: CASRLTGTNEKLFF.

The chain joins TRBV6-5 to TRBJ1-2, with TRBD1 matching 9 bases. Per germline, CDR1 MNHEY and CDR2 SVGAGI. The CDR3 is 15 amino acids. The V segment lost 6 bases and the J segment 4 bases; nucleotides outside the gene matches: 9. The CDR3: CASSENRGRFYGYTF. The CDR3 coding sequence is TGTGCCAGCAGCGAAAACAGGGGGCGGTTCTATGGCTACACCTTC.

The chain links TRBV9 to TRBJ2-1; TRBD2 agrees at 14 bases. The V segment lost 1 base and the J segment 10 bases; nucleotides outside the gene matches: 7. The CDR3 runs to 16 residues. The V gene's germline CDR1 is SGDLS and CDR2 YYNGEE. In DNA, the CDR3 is TGTGCCAGCAGCGTACAACCGGGACTAGCGGGAGACGAGCAGTTCTTC. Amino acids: CASSVQPGLAGDEQFF.

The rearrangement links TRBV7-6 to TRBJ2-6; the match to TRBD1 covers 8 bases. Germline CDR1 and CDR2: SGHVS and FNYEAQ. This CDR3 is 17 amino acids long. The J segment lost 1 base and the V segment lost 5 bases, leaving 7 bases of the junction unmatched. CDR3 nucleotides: TGTGCCAGCAGCGATTGGACAGGGAGTTCTGGGGCCAACGTCCTGACTTTC. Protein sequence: CASSDWTGSSGANVLTF.

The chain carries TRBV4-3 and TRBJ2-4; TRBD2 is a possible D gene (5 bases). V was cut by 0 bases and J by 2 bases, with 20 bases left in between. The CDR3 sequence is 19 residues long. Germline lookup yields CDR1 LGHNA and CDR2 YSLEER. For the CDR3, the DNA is TGCGCCAGCAGCCAAGAAGAAGGAGGACTGGGGATCTCCAAAAACATTCAGTACTTC. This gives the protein CASSQEEGGLGISKNIQYF.

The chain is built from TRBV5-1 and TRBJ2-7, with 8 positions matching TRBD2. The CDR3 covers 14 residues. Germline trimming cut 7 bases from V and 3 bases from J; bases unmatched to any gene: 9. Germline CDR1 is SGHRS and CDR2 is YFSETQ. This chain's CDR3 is CASRPLAGLYEQYF. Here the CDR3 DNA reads TGCGCCAGCCGCCCCCTAGCGGGTCTCTACGAGCAGTACTTC.

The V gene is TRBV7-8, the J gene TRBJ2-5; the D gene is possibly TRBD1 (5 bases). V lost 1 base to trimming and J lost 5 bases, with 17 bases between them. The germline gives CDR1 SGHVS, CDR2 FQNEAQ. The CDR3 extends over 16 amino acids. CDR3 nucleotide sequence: TGTGCCAGCAGCTTAGGCAATCAGGGTATGGTGGAGACCCAGTACTTC. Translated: CASSLGNQGMVETQYF.

The CDR3 here is CASSLAGGTDTQYF. CDR3 in DNA: TGTGCCAGCAGCTTAGCGGGGGGCACAGATACGCAGTATTTT. The chain combines TRBV5-6 with TRBJ2-3; TRBD2 matches 8 bases. Trimming cost V 2 bases and J 1 base; bases outside gene matches: 0. Germline V gene data show CDR1 as SGHDT and CDR2 as YYEEEE. The CDR3 extends over 14 amino acids.

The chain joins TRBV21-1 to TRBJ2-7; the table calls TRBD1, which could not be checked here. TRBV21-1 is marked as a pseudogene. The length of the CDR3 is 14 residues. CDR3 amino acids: CASSKRGQGGEQYV. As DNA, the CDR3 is TGTGCCAGCAGCAAAAGGGGGCAGGGGGGCGAGCAGTACGTC.

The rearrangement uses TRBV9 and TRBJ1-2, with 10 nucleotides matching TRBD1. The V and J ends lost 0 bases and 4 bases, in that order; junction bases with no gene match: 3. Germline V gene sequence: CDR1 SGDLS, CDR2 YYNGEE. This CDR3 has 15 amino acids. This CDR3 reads CASSVGRTGGYGYTF. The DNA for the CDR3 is TGTGCCAGCAGCGTAGGTAGGACAGGGGGCTATGGCTACACCTTC.

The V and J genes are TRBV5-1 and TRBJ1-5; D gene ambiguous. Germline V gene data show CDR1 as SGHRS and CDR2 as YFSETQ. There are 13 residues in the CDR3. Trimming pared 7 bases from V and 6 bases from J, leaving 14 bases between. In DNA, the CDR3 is TGCGCCAGCGCCCTCTCGGAGGGTCAGCCCCAGCATTTT. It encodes CASALSEGQPQHF.

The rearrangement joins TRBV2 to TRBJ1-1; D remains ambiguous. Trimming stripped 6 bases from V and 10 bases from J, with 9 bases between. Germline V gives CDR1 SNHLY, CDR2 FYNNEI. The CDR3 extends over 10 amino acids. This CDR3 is CASRGRLAFF. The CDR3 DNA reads TGTGCCAGCAGGGGCAGGTTAGCTTTCTTT. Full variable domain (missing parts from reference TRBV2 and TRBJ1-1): EPEVTQTPSHQVTQMGQEVILRCVPISNHLYFYWYRQILGQKVEFLVSFYNNEISEKSEIFDDQFSVERPDGSNFTLKIRSTKLEDSAMYFCASRGRLAFFGQGTRLTVV.

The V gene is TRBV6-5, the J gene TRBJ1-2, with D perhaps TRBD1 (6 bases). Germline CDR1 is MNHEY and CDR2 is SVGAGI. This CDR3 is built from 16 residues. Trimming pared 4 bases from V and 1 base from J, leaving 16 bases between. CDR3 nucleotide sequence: TGTGCCAGCAGTTGGAGCGGGGGCCGGAGTAACTATGGCTACACCTTC. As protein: CASSWSGGRSNYGYTF.

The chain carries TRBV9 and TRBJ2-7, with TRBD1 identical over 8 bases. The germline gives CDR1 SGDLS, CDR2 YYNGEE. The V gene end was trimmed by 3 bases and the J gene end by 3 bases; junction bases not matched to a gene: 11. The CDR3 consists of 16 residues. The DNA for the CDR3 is TGTGCCAGCAGCGAGACCTCCGGGACAGGTATCTACGAGCAGTACTTC. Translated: CASSETSGTGIYEQYF.

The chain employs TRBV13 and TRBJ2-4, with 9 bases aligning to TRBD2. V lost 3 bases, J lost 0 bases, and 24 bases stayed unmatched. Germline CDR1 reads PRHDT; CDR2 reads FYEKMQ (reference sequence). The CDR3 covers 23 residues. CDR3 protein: CASSLRGLAGHIDDMLAKNIQYF. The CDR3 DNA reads TGTGCCAGCAGCTTGCGGGGGCTAGCGGGACACATTGACGATATGCTAGCCAAAAACATTCAGTACTTC.

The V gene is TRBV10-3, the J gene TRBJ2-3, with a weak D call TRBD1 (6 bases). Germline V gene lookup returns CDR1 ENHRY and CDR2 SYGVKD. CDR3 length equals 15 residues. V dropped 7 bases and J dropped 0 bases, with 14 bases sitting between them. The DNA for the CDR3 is TGTGCCATCATGGGACACGGATCGAGCACAGATACGCAGTATTTT. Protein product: CAIMGHGSSTDTQYF.

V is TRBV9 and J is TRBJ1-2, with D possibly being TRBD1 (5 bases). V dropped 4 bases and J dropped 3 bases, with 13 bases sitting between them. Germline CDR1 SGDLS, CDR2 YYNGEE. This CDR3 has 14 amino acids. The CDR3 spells CASSHRSGHYGYTF. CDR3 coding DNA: TGTGCCAGCAGCCATAGATCAGGGCACTATGGCTACACCTTC.

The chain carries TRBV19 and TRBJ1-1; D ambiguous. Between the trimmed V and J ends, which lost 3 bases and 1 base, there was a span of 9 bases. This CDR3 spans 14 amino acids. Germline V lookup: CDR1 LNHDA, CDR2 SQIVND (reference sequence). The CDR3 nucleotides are TGTGCCAGTAGTATGTTGGGAGAGAACACTGAAGCTTTCTTT. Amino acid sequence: CASSMLGENTEAFF.

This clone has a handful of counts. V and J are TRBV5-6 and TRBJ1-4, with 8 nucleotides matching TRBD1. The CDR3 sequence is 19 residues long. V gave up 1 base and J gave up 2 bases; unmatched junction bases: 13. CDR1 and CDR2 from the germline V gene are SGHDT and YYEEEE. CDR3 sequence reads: CASSLYRIKQGGTNEKLFF. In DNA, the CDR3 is TGTGCCAGCAGCTTGTACAGGATTAAACAGGGGGGGACTAATGAAAAACTGTTTTTT.

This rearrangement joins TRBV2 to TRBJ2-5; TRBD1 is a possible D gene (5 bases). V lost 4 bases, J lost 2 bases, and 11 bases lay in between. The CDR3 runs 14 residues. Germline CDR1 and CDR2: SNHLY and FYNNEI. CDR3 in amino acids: CASSVSGWQETQYF. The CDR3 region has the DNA TGTGCCAGCAGTGTGTCAGGGTGGCAAGAGACCCAGTACTTC.

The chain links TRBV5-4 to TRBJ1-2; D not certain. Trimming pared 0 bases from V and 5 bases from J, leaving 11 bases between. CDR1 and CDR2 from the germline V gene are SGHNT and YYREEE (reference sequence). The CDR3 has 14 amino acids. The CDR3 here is CASSLEEGRYGYTF. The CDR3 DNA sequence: TGTGCCAGCAGCTTGGAGGAGGGAAGGTATGGCTACACCTTC. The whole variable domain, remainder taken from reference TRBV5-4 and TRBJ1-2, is ETGVTQSPTHLIKTRGQQVTLRCSSQSGHNTVSWYQQALGQGPQFIFQYYREEENGRGNFPPRFSGLQFPNYSSELNVNALELDDSALYLCASSLEEGRYGYTFGSGTRLTVV.

The CDR3 loop reads CASSLGTGGNQPQHF. Here the CDR3 DNA reads TGTGCCAGCAGCTTGGGGACAGGGGGCAATCAGCCCCAGCATTTT. The J gene is TRBJ1-5, the V gene TRBV5-6, with TRBD1 matching over 9 bases. Germline V gene lookup returns CDR1 SGHDT and CDR2 YYEEEE. This CDR3 comprises 15 residues. J was trimmed by 2 bases and V by 0 bases; bases with no gene match: 0.

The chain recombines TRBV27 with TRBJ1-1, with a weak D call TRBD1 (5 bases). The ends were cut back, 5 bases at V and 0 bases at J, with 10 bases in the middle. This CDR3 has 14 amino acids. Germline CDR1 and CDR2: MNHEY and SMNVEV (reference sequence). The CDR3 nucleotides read TGTGCCAGCAGTAATCAGGGCATGAACACTGAAGCTTTCTTT. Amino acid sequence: CASSNQGMNTEAFF.